This T cell receptor (beta chain) was identified during a study of cytomegalovirus exposure and HLA in healthy donors. Study-wide points: Clonal expansion was found to be greater in HLA-associated TCR beta chains than in equally common others in a later analysis. Researchers counted 180 or so TCR beta chains as cytomegalovirus-associated. A link between a missense DCLRE1C variant and TCR beta V- and J-gene trimming emerged from a later analysis.

Per the germline V gene, CDR1 is MNHEY and CDR2 is SMNVEV (reference sequence). The V end was cut by 3 bases, the J end by 0 bases, with 6 bases between. This CDR3 spans 14 amino acids. This clone showed up just once. Its antigen is not known. This specimen includes other DNA sequences encoding the same CDR3. The PCR had 60 Vbeta and 13 Jbeta primers. Using immunoSEQ multiplex PCR, the repertoire was profiled, and TCRdb retains in-frame clones only, with some absent. Of 100,000 to 150,000 clones in the sample, approximately 72% were seen once. The specimen sequenced was PBMCs. This sequence originates from a human donor in good health. This chain joins TRBV27 and TRBJ2-1; possibly TRBD2 for D (6 bases). The CDR3 sequence is CASSLGGSYNEQFF. For the CDR3, the DNA is TGTGCCAGCAGTTTGGGGGGCTCCTACAATGAGCAGTTCTTC.